A selection of T cell receptor beta chains follows, all from one sample in a study of blood T cell repertoires in COVID-19. The table came from immunoSEQ multiplex PCR; TCRdb's copy has only in-frame clones and leaves some out. The sample comprises 350,000 or so clones, around 90% of which are singletons, and 5% to 8.5% rests with the top ten. Sequences were obtained from peripheral blood. These receptor sequences come from a man aged 18 to 35 with active or convalescent COVID-19. CDR3s include the opening cysteine and the closing phenylalanine or tryptophan. The D gene is left open where the match is weak. A row's size may be missing; if present it is once, few, many or a size class.

>TRBJ2-2|NA|TRBV18|once
TGTGCCAGCTCACTAGGACAACAGAACACCGGGGAGCTGTTTTTT
CASSLGQQNTGELFF
>TRBJ1-5|NA|TRBV2|NA
TGTGCCAGCGGAGTCGAGCAGCCCCAGCATTTT
CASGVEQPQHF
>TRBJ2-2|NA|TRBV6-5|NA
TGTGCCAGCAGTTACCGGACTGCGGCGAACACCGGGGAGCTGTTTTTT
CASSYRTAANTGELFF
>TRBJ2-5|NA|TRBV19|NA
TGTGCCAGTAGTATAGACAGGGGAGAGACCCAGTACTTC
CASSIDRGETQYF
>TRBJ2-3|TRBD2|TRBV6-4|few
TGTGCCAGCAGTCTACTAGCGGGTTCCACAGATACGCAGTATTTT
CASSLLAGSTDTQYF
>TRBJ2-7|NA|TRBV6-2/TRBV6-3|NA
TGTGCCAGCAGTTACTTTCAGGGGAACTACGAGCAGTACTTC
CASSYFQGNYEQYF
>TRBJ1-3|NA|TRBV2|NA
TGTGCCAGCAGTGGCGGCAGGGGCTCTGGAAACACCATATATTTT
CASSGGRGSGNTIYF
>TRBJ1-1|NA|TRBV7-9|once
TGTGCCAGCAGCTTAGCGCTACAGGCTGAACTCCACATGAACACTGAAGCTTTCTTT
CASSLALQAELHMNTEAFF
>TRBJ2-1|TRBD2|TRBV7-9|NA
TGTGCCGGGTCTGGGGTTAACACCGGGACTATGAAGAACAATGAGCAGTTCTTC
CAGSGVNTGTMKNNEQFF
>TRBJ1-2|TRBD1|TRBV5-1|NA
TGCGCCAGCAGCCCAGAGGACAGGGGGCTTAGTGGCTACACCTTC
CASSPEDRGLSGYTF
>TRBJ2-5|NA|TRBV4-3|few
TGCGCCAGCAGCCAACCCCGGGCTAGCCGAGAAGAGACCCAGTACTTC
CASSQPRASREETQYF
>TRBJ2-7|NA|TRBV9|NA
TGTGCCAGCAGCACCATTACTAGTTCGGACGAGCAGTACTTC
CASSTITSSDEQYF
>TRBJ1-5|NA|TRBV7-6|few
TGTGCCAGCAGCTTGAAAGGGGCTGATCAGCCCCAGCATTTT
CASSLKGADQPQHF
>TRBJ2-1|NA|TRBV28|NA
TGTGCCAGCAGTGAGGGTGGTTCTTCGGATGAGCAGTTCTTC
CASSEGGSSDEQFF
>TRBJ1-6|TRBD1|TRBV2|once
TGTGCCAACTGGGACAGGGGTAATTCACCCCTCCACTTT
CANWDRGNSPLHF
>TRBJ1-5|NA|TRBV7-8|NA
TGTGCCAGCAGCATGGGACACTCATCGTACACCAATCAGCCCCAGCATTTT
CASSMGHSSYTNQPQHF
>TRBJ1-2|NA|TRBV7-6|once
TGTGCCAGCAGCTCTCGGACAAGGACGGTGGGAAACTATGGCTACACCTTC
CASSSRTRTVGNYGYTF
>TRBJ1-2|NA|TRBV12-3/TRBV12-4|NA
TGTGCCAGCAGTTTCAGGGTTCGGGTTGGCTACACCTTC
CASSFRVRVGYTF
>TRBJ2-7|NA|TRBV10-3|NA
TGTGCCATCAGTGAATCTTGGACTGAATCCTACGAGCAGTACTTC
CAISESWTESYEQYF
>TRBJ2-1|TRBD1|TRBV24-1|NA
TGTGCCACCAGTGATTTGGCCAGGGGGTACAATGAGCAGTTCTTC
CATSDLARGYNEQFF
>TRBJ1-3|NA|TRBV11-2|NA
TGTGCCAGCAGCTTACCCAGTGGAAACACCATATATTTT
CASSLPSGNTIYF
>TRBJ2-3|NA|TRBV9|once
TGTGCCAGCAGCGTAGTTGGAAGGAGGGGCTTGACGGATACGCAGTATTTT
CASSVVGRRGLTDTQYF
>TRBJ2-1|TRBD2|TRBV11-2|NA
TGTGCCAGCAGCTTAGGACTAGCGGGCGATGAGCAGTTCTTC
CASSLGLAGDEQFF
>TRBJ1-2|NA|TRBV7-9|NA
TGTGCCAGCAGCTTCATGTCACAGGCCGGGTACACCTTC
CASSFMSQAGYTF